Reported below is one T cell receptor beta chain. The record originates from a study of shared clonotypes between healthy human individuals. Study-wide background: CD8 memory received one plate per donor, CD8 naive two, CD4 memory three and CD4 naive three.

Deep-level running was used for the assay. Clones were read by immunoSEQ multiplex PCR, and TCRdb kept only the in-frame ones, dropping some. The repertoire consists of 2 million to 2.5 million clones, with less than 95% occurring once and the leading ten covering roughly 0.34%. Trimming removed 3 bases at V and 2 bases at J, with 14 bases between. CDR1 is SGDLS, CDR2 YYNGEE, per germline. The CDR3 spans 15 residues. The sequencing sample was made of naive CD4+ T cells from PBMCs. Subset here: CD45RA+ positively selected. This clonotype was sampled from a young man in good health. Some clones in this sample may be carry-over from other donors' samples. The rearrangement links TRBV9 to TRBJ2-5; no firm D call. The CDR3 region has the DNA TGTGCCAGCAGCGCCCTCGTGGGTGGGCAAGAGACCCAGTACTTC. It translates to CASSALVGGQETQYF.